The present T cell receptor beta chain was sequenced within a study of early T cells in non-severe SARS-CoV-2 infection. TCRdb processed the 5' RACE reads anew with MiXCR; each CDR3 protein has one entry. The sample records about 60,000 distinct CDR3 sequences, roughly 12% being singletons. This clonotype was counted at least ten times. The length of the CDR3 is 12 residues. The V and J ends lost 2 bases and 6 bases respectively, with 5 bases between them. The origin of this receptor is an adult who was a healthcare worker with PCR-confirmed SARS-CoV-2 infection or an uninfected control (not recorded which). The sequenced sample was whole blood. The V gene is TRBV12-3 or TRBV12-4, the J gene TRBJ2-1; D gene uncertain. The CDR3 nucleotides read TGTGCCAGCAGTTTATCCGGCAATGAGCAGTTCTTC. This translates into CASSLSGNEQFF.